The clone carrying this T cell receptor (beta chain) was observed a few times. Gene names and germline refer to mouse. The sequence runs out 1 residue before the end of the CDR3; the remainder is reconstructed from the germline J gene. These data are taken from a study of tissue T cells after allogeneic stem cell transplantation. Trimming left V 0 bases short and J 7 bases short, with 10 bases between. Germline lookup yields CDR1 LGHNA and CDR2 YNLKQL (reference sequence). The CDR3 runs 13 residues. This table comes from immunoSEQ multiplex PCR, and its TCRdb copy is limited to in-frame clones, with some not included. The repertoire has about 21,000 clones, 69% of them found once; the top ten carry 0.35% to 0.5%.

Sequenced material: blood. The V and J genes are TRBV5 and TRBJ2-7; D possibly corresponds to TRBD1 (6 bases). The sequence was collected from a female BALB/c mouse in good health. The mouse line has the MHC haplotype H2-d. The part of the CDR3 DNA that was read is TGTGCCAGCAGCCAAGACAGGGGCGGGGAACAGTAC. It translates to CASSQDRGGEQY. From start to end, the CDR3 is CASSQDRGGEQYF.